The 5 T cell receptor beta chains in this list originate from one sample, sequenced in a study of neoadjuvant anti-PD-1 for oral cavity cancer. Time point: after neoadjuvant nivolumab, at surgical resection. Data came from immunoSEQ multiplex PCR; TCRdb stores just in-frame clones and leaves some out. The sample yields 9,500 to 15,000 clones, 70% to 80% seen once. Sequencing was performed on PBMCs, taken after nivolumab (anti-PD-1) treatment. Receptors originate from a person between 35 and 79 years old with oral cavity squamous cell carcinoma.

This clone was seen more than once but under ten times. The gene calls are TRBV30 and TRBJ2-1; no clear D gene. CDR1 GTSNPN and CDR2 SVGIG come from the germline V gene (reference sequence). This CDR3 contains 14 residues. Trimming cost V 4 bases and J 4 bases, with 14 bases left between them. For the CDR3, the DNA is TGTGCCTGGACGTTTGTGGACCGATACAATGAGCAGTTCTTC. Protein: CAWTFVDRYNEQFF.

The chain is built from TRBV4-2 and TRBJ1-5, with 7 bases fitting TRBD1. This CDR3 is 15 amino acids long. Germline V gene sequence: CDR1 LGHNA, CDR2 YNFKEQ. Unmatched junction bases numbered 3, after V lost 4 bases and J lost 0 bases. This CDR3 is CASSPNRGSNQPQHF. The DNA for the CDR3 is TGTGCCAGCAGCCCCAACAGGGGTAGCAATCAGCCCCAGCATTTT.

This clone was counted a single time. One junction end does not reproduce the germline sequence, and a read error may be involved. The rearrangement joins TRBV9 to TRBJ2-1; D remains unclear. This CDR3 contains 17 residues. Germline CDR1 SGDLS, CDR2 YYNGEE. For the CDR3, the DNA is TGTGCCAGCGGCGTGGGCAGTCCCCTGCTATTATACAATGAGCAGTTCTTC. Translation gives CASGVGSPLLLYNEQFF.

This clone was found a few times. The CDR3 DNA reads TGTGCCAGCAGTACAGACAGGAGACGGCATTTT. Protein product: CASSTDRRRHF. The V and J genes are TRBV2 and TRBJ1-5; perhaps TRBD1 as D (6 bases). Germline CDR1 SNHLY, CDR2 FYNNEI. V lost 5 bases and J 15 bases, leaving 14 bases between the germline ends. The CDR3 extends over 11 amino acids. Together with reference TRBV2 and TRBJ1-5, the CDR3 gives the full variable domain: EPEVTQTPSHQVTQMGQEVILRCVPISNHLYFYWYRQILGQKVEFLVSFYNNEISEKSEIFDDQFSVERPDGSNFTLKIRSTKLEDSAMYFCASSTDRRRHFGDGTRLSIL.

This clone occurred a few times. The genes are TRBV30 and TRBJ1-4; D gene ambiguous. Germline CDR1 GTSNPN, CDR2 SVGIG (reference sequence). CDR3 length equals 12 residues. V lost 3 bases and J lost 8, with 10 bases in between. CDR3 residues: CAWRGPWEKLFF. CDR3 bases: TGTGCCTGGAGGGGTCCCTGGGAAAAACTGTTTTTT.